This T cell receptor beta chain came from a study of blood T cell repertoires in COVID-19. Clones were read by immunoSEQ multiplex PCR, and TCRdb kept only the in-frame ones, dropping some. The sample yields about 21,000 clones, over 60% seen once. V shed 9 bases and J 6 bases; nucleotides not matched to a gene: 12. Germline values: CDR1 KGHDR, CDR2 SFDVKD. The CDR3 has 15 amino acids. The gene calls are TRBV24-1 and TRBJ2-2; 7 bases align to TRBD2. Sequencing used peripheral blood. This sequence was found in a man aged 55 to 70 with active COVID-19. CDR3 nucleotides: TGTGCCACCGGGGACCCCGGGACTAAGGCCGGGGAGCTGTTTTTT. It yields the protein CATGDPGTKAGELFF.